One and the same sample provided the 14 T cell receptor beta chains below, sequenced in a study of shared clonotypes between healthy human individuals. Method: immunoSEQ multiplex PCR; TCRdb's copy keeps in-frame clones and lacks some. The data show some 1 million clones, with about 75% seen just once and 1.4% to 1.5% held by the top ten. The sample taken for sequencing was memory CD4+ T cells sorted from blood. As for subset: CD45RA-negative fraction. The receptors here all came from a man in his late teens or twenties in good health.

The chain is built from TRBV5-8 and TRBJ2-7; D is unresolved. This CDR3 has 13 amino acids. Germline CDR1 is SGHTS and CDR2 is YDEGEE. V dropped 4 bases and J dropped 3 bases, with 11 bases sitting between them. CDR3 sequence reads: CASSHAKNYEQYF. CDR3 coding DNA: TGTGCCAGCAGCCACGCTAAGAACTACGAGCAGTACTTC.

The rearrangement uses TRBV19 and TRBJ2-7; perhaps D is TRBD1 or TRBD2 (5 bases each). Trimming stripped 4 bases from V and 4 bases from J, with 11 bases between. The CDR3 length is 13 residues. Looked up from germline, CDR1 is LNHDA and CDR2 is SQIVND (reference sequence). The CDR3 sequence: CASSRGDLYEQYF. The CDR3, as DNA: TGTGCCAGTAGTAGAGGGGATCTTTACGAGCAGTACTTC. The full variable domain, completed using reference TRBV19 and TRBJ2-7, is DGGITQSPKYLFRKEGQNVTLSCEQNLNHDAMYWYRQDPGQGLRLIYYSQIVNDFQKGDIAEGYSVSREKKESFPLTVTSAQKNPTAFYLCASSRGDLYEQYFGPGTRLTVT.

This chain uses TRBV28 with TRBJ2-2; 7 bases are shared with TRBD1. The CDR3 contains 16 residues. V gave up 5 bases and J gave up 7 bases; unmatched junction bases: 13. The germline V gene has CDR1 MDHEN and CDR2 SYDVKM. The CDR3 DNA sequence: TGTGCCAGCAGTCTCCTGCTTACAGGGGACCGCGGGGAGCTGTTTTTT. Protein sequence: CASSLLLTGDRGELFF.

The chain uses TRBV2 and TRBJ2-7; D may correspond to TRBD1 or TRBD2 (6 bases each). The CDR3 contains 11 residues. Germline V CDR1 and CDR2: SNHLY, FYNNEI. Trimming cost V 4 bases and J 13 bases, with 14 bases left between them. CDR3 residues: CASSVGGSDYF. CDR3 in DNA: TGTGCCAGCAGTGTAGGGGGGAGCGATTACTTC.

This chain's CDR3 is CASSLPKYDRGGVNQPQHF. The CDR3, as DNA: TGCGCCAGCAGCTTGCCCAAATACGACAGGGGGGGAGTCAATCAGCCCCAGCATTTT. The gene calls are TRBV5-1 and TRBJ1-5; 9 bases are shared with TRBD1. CDR3 size: 19 residues. The germline V gene has CDR1 SGHRS and CDR2 YFSETQ. V shed 1 base, J shed 3 bases, and the junction held 14 bases outside the gene matches.

This chain uses TRBV19 with TRBJ2-7; the D is unclear. V lost 4 bases and J lost 6, with 13 bases in between. The CDR3 has 13 residues. The V gene's germline CDR1 is LNHDA and CDR2 SQIVND (reference sequence). The CDR3 DNA reads as TGTGCCAGTAGTAGTGTGATTCGAAGCGAGCAGTACTTC. It codes for CASSSVIRSEQYF.

The chain links TRBV7-2 to TRBJ2-1; D gene ambiguous. Germline V gene data show CDR1 as SGHTA and CDR2 as FQGNSA. Trimming stripped 2 bases from V and 7 bases from J, with 15 bases between. The CDR3 totals 15 residues. CDR3 residues: CASSLKALGWNEQFF. CDR3 DNA sequence: TGTGCCAGCAGCTTAAAGGCCCTAGGATGGAATGAGCAGTTCTTC.

This clone has only a few counts. Different DNA sequences within this sample yield the same CDR3. This chain links TRBV30 with TRBJ1-2, with a weak D call TRBD1 (5 bases). Germline V gene data show CDR1 as GTSNPN and CDR2 as SVGIG (reference sequence). The V end was cut by 2 bases, the J end by 2 bases, with 9 bases between. This CDR3 has 13 residues. CDR3 sequence reads: CAWSPQGNYGYTF. The CDR3 bases are TGTGCCTGGAGTCCCCAGGGAAACTATGGCTACACCTTC.

This rearrangement joins TRBV7-9 to TRBJ2-1, with D unresolved. Germline V gene lookup returns CDR1 SEHNR and CDR2 FQNEAQ (reference sequence). V lost 1 base to trimming and J lost 8 bases, with 18 bases between them. The length of the CDR3 is 16 residues. Written as DNA, the CDR3 is TGTGCCAGCAGCTTAGGGGTGGGCGGCGGATCCGATGAGCAGTTCTTC. This gives the protein CASSLGVGGGSDEQFF.

The chain combines TRBV29-1 with TRBJ2-7; the D gene could be TRBD1 or TRBD2 (6 bases each). This CDR3 has 15 residues. Germline assignment: CDR1 SQVTM and CDR2 ANQGSEA. The V end lost 2 bases, the J end lost 4 bases, and 18 bases lay between the germline ends. The CDR3 DNA follows: TGCAGCGTTGAATTCGCCCGGGGGCGTGGGTACGAGCAGTACTTC. This encodes CSVEFARGRGYEQYF.

Only a few counts were recorded for this clone. The chain carries TRBV10-2 and TRBJ1-1, with TRBD1 as a possible D gene (6 bases). The CDR3 totals 14 residues. The ends were cut back, 2 bases at V and 2 bases at J, with 9 bases in the middle. The V gene's germline CDR1 is WSHSY and CDR2 SAAADI. This chain's CDR3 is CASSEGQPNTEAFF. The DNA of the CDR3 is TGCGCCAGCAGTGAGGGACAGCCAAACACTGAAGCTTTCTTT.

The sample holds many counts of this clone. The CDR3 reads CASSKLPGQGRGGELFF. CDR3 DNA sequence: TGTGCCAGTAGCAAGCTACCGGGACAGGGACGTGGAGGGGAGCTGTTTTTT. V usage is TRBV19 and J usage is TRBJ2-2; TRBD1 aligns across 9 bases. The CDR3 consists of 17 residues. Germline CDR1 is LNHDA and CDR2 is SQIVND (reference sequence). Unmatched junction bases numbered 16, after V lost 6 bases and J lost 8 bases.

The rearrangement joins TRBV10-3 to TRBJ2-1; 9 bases agree with TRBD1. Germline trimming cut 0 bases from V and 8 bases from J; bases unmatched to any gene: 11. The CDR3 loop spans 17 amino acids. Germline V lookup: CDR1 ENHRY, CDR2 SYGVKD. The CDR3 bases are TGTGCCATCAGTGAGTCGAGTTCTAGGACAGGGGACTATGAGCAGTTCTTC. Its protein product is CAISESSSRTGDYEQFF.

This clone has only one observation. V gene TRBV7-2 combines with J gene TRBJ2-3, with 12 bases lining up with TRBD2. Germline V CDR1 and CDR2: SGHTA, FQGNSA. V gave up 5 bases and J gave up 3 bases; unmatched junction bases: 6. This CDR3 is built from 16 residues. CDR3 residues: CASSPGLAGKTDTQYF. The DNA for the CDR3 is TGTGCCAGCAGCCCTGGACTAGCGGGGAAGACAGATACGCAGTATTTT.